This T cell receptor beta chain was found in a study of cytomegalovirus exposure and HLA in healthy donors. Points from the study as a whole: Specificity for CMV antigens was confirmed in vitro for a few of the CMV-associated chains.

The method was immunoSEQ multiplex PCR; TCRdb's version includes in-frame clones alone and lacks a portion of them. The data contain over 150,000 clones, around 84% of them singletons. This CDR3 contains 12 residues. V was clipped by 5 bases and J by 3 bases, with 10 bases between them. Germline loops: CDR1 SQVTM, CDR2 ANQGSEA. Within the sample, this clone is medium-sized. As yet, its antigen is unknown. Sequenced input: PBMCs. This TCR came from a woman in her twenties or thirties in good health and CMV-seropositive. The gene calls are TRBV29-1 and TRBJ1-1; TRBD1 might be the D (5 bases). The chain's CDR3 is CSVWGADTEAFF. The CDR3, as DNA: TGCAGCGTTTGGGGCGCGGACACTGAAGCTTTCTTT. Using reference TRBV29-1 and TRBJ1-1 for the parts outside the CDR3, the full variable domain is SAVISQKPSRDICQRGTSLTIQCQVDSQVTMMFWYRQQPGQSLTLIATANQGSEATYESGFVIDKFPISRPNLTFSTLTVSNMSPEDSSIYLCSVWGADTEAFFGQGTRLTVV.